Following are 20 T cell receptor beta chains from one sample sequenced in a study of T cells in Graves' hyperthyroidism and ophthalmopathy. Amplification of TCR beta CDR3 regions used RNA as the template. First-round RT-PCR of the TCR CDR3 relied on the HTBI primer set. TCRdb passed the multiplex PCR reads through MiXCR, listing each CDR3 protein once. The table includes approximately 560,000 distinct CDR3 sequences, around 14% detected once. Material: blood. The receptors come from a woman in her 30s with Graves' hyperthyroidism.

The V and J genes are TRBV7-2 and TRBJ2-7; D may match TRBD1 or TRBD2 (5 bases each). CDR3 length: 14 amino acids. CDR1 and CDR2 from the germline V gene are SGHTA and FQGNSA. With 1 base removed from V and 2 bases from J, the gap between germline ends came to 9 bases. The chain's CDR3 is CASSLGDGAYEQYF. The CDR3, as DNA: TGTGCCAGCAGCTTAGGGGACGGAGCCTACGAGCAGTACTTC.

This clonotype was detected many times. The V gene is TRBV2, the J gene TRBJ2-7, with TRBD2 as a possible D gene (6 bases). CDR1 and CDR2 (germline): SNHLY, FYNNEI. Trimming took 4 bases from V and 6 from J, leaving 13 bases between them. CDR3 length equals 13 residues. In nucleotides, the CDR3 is TGTGCCAGCAGTGCTTTGCTAGCGTCCGAGCAGTACTTC. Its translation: CASSALLASEQYF.

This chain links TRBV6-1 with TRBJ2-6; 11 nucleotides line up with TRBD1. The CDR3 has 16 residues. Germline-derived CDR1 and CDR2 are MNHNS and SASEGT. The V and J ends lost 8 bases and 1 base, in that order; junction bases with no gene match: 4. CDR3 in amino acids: CASGGQGASGANVLTF. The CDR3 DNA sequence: TGTGCCAGCGGCGGACAGGGGGCATCTGGGGCCAACGTCCTGACTTTC.

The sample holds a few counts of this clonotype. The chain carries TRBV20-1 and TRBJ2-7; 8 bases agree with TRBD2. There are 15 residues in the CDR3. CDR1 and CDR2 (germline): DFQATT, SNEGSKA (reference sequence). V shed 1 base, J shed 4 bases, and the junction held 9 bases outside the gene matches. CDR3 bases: TGCAGTGCTAGAGCCCAACTAGCGGCCGCATACGAGCAGTACTTC. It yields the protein CSARAQLAAAYEQYF.

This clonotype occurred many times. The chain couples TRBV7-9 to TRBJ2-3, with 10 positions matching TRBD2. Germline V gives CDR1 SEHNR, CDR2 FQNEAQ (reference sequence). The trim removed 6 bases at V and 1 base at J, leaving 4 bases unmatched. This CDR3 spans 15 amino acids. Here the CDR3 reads CASSSTSGGTDTQYF. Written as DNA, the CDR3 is TGTGCCAGCAGTTCCACTAGCGGGGGCACAGATACGCAGTATTTT.

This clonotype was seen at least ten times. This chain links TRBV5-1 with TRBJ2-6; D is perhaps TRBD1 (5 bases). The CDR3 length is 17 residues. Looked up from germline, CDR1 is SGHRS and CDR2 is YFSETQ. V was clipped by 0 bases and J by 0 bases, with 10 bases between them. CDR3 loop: CASSLVGQSSGANVLTF. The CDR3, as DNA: TGCGCCAGCAGCTTGGTGGGGCAAAGCTCTGGGGCCAACGTCCTGACTTTC.

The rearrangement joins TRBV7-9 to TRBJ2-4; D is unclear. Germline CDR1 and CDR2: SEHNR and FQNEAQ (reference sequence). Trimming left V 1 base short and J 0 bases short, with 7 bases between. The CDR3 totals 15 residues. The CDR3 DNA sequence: TGTGCCAGCAGCTTAGGGGGAAGAGCCAAAAACATTCAGTACTTC. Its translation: CASSLGGRAKNIQYF.

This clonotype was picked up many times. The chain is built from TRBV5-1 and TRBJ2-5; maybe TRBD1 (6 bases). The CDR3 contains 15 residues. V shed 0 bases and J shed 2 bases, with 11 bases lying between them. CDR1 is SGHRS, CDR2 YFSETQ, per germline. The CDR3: CASSLAQGRQETQYF. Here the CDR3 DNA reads TGCGCCAGCAGCTTGGCACAGGGTAGGCAAGAGACCCAGTACTTC.

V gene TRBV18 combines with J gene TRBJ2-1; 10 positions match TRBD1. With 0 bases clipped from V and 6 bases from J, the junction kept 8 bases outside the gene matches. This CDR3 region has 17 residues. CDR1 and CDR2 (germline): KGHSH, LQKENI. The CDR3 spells CASSPPPGQGDPNEQFF. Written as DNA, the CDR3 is TGTGCCAGCTCACCACCTCCCGGACAGGGGGATCCCAATGAGCAGTTCTTC.

The CDR3 nucleotides are TGTGCCAGCAGTTTACTAGCGGGAGGGATTTTCGGGGCCAACGTCCTGACTTTC. Translation gives CASSLLAGGIFGANVLTF. This chain links TRBV12-3 or TRBV12-4 with TRBJ2-6; the match to TRBD2 covers 12 bases. V lost 2 bases and J lost 4; bases outside the gene matches: 6. CDR3 length: 18 residues.

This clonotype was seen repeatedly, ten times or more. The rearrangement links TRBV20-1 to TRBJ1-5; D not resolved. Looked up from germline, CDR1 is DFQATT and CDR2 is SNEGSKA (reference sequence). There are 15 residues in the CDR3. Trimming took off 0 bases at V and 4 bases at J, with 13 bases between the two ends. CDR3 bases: TGCAGTGCTAGAGATCCCAACGGGTGGAATCAGCCCCAGCATTTT. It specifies CSARDPNGWNQPQHF.

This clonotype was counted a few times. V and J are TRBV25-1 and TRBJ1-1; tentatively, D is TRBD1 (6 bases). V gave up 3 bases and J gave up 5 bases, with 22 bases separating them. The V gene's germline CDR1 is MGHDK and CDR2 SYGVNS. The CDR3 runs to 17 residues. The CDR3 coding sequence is TGTGCCAGCAGTGATTTTCCCCGACAGGATTTTTGGACTGAAGCTTTCTTT. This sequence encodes CASSDFPRQDFWTEAFF.

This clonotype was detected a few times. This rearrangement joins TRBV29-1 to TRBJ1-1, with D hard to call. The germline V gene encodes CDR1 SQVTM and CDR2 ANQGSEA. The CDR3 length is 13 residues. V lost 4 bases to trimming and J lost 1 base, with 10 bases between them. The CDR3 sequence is CSVVVWGNTEAFF. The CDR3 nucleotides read TGCAGCGTTGTCGTTTGGGGGAACACTGAAGCTTTCTTT.

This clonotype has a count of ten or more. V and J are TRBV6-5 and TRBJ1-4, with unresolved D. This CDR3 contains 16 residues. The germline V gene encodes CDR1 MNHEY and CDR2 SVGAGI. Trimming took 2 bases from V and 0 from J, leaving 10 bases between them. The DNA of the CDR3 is TGTGCCAGCAGTTACACCAGTCCTGCAACTAATGAAAAACTGTTTTTT. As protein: CASSYTSPATNEKLFF.

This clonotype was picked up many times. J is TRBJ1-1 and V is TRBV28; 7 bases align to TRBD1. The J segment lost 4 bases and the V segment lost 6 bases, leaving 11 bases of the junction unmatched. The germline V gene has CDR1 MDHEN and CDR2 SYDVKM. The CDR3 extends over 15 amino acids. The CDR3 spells CASRGQRGQSTEAFF. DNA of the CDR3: TGTGCCAGCAGGGGACAGAGGGGGCAAAGCACTGAAGCTTTCTTT.

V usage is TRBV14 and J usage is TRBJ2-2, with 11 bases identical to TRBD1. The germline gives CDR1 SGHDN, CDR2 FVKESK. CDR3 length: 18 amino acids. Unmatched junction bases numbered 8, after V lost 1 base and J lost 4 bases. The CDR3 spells CASSQAQPDRGPTGELFF. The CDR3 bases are TGTGCCAGCAGCCAAGCCCAACCGGACAGGGGGCCCACCGGGGAGCTGTTTTTT.

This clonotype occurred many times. For the CDR3, the DNA is TGCGCCAGCAGCCAAGTTTCAGGGAATAACTATGGCTACACCTTC. It translates to CASSQVSGNNYGYTF. The chain employs TRBV4-3 and TRBJ1-2; a possible D gene is TRBD1 (5 bases). The CDR3 consists of 15 residues. Germline V CDR1 and CDR2: LGHNA, YSLEER. The V gene lost 1 base and the J gene lost 1 base, with 10 bases spanning the gap.

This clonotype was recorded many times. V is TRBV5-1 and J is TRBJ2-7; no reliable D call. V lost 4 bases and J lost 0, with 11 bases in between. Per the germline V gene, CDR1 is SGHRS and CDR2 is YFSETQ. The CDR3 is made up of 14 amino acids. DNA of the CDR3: TGCGCCAGCAGCGGAGACATAGGCTCCTACGAGCAGTACTTC. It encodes CASSGDIGSYEQYF.

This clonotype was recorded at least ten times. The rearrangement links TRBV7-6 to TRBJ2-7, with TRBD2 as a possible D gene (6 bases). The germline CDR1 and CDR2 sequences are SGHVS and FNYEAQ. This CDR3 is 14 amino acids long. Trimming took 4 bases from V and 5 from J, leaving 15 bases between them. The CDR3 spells CASSSGGRNDEQYF. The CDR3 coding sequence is TGTGCCAGCAGCTCCGGAGGGAGGAACGACGAGCAGTACTTC.

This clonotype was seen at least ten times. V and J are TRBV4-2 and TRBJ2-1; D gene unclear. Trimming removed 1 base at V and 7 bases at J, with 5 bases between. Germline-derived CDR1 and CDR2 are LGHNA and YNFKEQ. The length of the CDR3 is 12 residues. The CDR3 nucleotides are TGTGCCAGCAGCCAAGTTAGAAATGAGCAGTTCTTC. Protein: CASSQVRNEQFF.